This T cell receptor beta chain was identified during a study of memory CD4+ T cells and cytomegalovirus serostatus. Study-wide context: Healthy Belgian adult donors included nine or ten CMV-positive and about two dozen CMV-negative people.

Study processing details: After removing out-of-frame reads, over 2 million distinct TCRbeta sequences remained. Clones were read by immunoSEQ multiplex PCR, and TCRdb kept only the in-frame ones, dropping some. V and J calls and clone size are given by that table; D and trimming were obtained from the DNA. The sample gives tens of thousands of clones, 79% of which show up once; more than 0.95% is in the top ten. This clone was observed once. The sort gate was single viable CD3+CD4+CD8-CD45RO+ cells for memory CD4+ T cells. CMV serostatus came from serum IgG against pp150, pp28, p38, p52. The CDR3 runs 16 residues. The germline gives CDR1 SGHNT, CDR2 YYREEE (reference sequence). Trimming took 3 bases from V and 4 from J, leaving 17 bases between them.

The V call is TRBV5-4, the J call TRBJ2-4, with D perhaps given as TRBD1 or TRBD2 (5 bases each). The clonotype originates from an adult in good health and CMV-seronegative. Specimen: memory CD4+ T cells from blood. The CDR3 sequence: CASSYPGNRRKNIQYF. CDR3 coding DNA: TGTGCCAGCAGCTACCCCGGGAACAGGCGGAAAAACATTCAGTACTTC.